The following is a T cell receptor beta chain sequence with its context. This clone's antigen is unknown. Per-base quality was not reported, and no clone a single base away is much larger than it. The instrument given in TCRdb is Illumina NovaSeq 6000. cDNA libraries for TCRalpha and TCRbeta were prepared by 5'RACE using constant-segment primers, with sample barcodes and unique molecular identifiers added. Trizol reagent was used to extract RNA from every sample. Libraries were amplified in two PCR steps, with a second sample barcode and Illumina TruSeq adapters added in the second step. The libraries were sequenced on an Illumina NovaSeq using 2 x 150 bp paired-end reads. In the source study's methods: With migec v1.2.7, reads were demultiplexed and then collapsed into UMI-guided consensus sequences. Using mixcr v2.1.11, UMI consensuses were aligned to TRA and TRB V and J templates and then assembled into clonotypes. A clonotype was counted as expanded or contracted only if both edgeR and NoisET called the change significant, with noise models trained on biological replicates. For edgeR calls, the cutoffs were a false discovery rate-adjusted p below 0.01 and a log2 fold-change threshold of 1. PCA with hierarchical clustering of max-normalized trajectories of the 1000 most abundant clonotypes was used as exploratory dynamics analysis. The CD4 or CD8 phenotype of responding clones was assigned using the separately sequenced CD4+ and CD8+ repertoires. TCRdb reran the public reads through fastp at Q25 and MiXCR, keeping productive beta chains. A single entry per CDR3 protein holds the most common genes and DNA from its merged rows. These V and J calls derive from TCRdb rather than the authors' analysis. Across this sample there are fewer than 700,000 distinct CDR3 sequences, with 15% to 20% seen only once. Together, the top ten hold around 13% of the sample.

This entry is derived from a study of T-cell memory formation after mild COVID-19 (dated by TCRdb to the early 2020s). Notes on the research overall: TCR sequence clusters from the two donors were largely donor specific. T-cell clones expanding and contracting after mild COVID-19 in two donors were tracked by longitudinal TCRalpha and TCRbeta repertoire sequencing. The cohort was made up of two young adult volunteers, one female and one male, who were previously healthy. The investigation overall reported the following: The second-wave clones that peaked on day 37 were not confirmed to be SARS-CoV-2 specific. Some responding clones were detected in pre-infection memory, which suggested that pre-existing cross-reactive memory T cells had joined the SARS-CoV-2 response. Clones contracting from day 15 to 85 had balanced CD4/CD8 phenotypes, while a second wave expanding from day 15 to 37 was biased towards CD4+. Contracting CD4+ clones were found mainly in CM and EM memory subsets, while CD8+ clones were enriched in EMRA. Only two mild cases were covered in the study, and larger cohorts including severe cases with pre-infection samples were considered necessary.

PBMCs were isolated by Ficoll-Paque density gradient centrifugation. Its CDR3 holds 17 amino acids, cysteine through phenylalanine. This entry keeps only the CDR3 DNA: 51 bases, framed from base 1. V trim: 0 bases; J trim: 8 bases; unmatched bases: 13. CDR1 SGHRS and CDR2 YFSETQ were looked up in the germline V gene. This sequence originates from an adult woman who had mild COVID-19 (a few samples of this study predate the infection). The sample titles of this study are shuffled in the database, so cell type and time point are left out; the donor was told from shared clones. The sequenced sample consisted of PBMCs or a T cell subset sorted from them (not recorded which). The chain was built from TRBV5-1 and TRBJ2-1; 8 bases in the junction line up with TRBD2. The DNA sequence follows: TGCGCCAGCAGCTTGGCCGAGGGAGCGGGAGTTATGGATGAGCAGTTCTTC. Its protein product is CASSLAEGAGVMDEQFF.